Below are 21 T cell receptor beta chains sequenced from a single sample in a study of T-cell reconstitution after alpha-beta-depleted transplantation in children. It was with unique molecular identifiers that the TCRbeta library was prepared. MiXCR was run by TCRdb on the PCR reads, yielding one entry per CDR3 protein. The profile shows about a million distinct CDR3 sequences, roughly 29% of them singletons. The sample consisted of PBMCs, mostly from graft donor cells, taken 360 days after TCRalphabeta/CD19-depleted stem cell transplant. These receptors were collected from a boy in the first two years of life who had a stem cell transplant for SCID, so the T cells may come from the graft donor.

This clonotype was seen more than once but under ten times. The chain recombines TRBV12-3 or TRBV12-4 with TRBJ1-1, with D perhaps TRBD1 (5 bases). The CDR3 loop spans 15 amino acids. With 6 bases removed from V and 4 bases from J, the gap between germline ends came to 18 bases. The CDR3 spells CASSYKLRVFTEAFF. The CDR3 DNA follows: TGTGCCAGCAGCTATAAACTCAGGGTTTTCACTGAAGCTTTCTTT.

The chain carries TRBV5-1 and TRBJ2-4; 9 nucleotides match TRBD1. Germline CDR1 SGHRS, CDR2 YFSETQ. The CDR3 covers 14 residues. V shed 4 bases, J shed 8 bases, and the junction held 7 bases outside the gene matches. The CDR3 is CASSPRTGEDIQYF. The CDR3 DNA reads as TGCGCCAGCAGCCCACGGACAGGGGAAGACATTCAGTACTTC.

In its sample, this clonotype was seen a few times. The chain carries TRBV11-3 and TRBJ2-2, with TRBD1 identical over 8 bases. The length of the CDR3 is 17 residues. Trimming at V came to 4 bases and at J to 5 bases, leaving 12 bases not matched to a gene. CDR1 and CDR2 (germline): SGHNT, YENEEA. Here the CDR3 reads CASSSRRLTGGTGELFF. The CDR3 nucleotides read TGTGCCAGCAGCTCGAGGCGGCTTACAGGGGGGACCGGGGAGCTGTTTTTT.

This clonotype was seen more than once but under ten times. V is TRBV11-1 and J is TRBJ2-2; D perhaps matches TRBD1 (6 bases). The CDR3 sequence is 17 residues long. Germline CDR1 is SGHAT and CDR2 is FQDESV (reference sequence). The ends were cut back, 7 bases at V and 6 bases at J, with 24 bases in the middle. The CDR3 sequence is CASNPSGKGQLAGELFF. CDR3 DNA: TGTGCCAGCAACCCGTCCGGTAAAGGACAGCTAGCCGGGGAGCTGTTTTTT.

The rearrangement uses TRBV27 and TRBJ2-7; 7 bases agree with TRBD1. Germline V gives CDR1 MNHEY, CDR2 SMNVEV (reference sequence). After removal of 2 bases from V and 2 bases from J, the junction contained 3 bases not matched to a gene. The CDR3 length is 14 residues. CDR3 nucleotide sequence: TGTGCCAGCAGTTTACGGGGACAGCCCTACGAGCAGTACTTC. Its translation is CASSLRGQPYEQYF.

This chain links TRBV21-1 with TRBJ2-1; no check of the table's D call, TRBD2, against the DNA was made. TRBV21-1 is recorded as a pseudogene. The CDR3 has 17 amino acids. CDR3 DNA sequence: TGTGCCAGCAGCCCCCCCCCGGGACTAGTGGGGGGGTGTGAGCAGTTCTTC. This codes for CASSPPPGLVGGCEQFF.

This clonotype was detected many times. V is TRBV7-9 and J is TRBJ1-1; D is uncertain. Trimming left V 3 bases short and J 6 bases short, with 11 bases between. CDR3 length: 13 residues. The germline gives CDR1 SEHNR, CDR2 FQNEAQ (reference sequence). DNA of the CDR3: TGTGCCAGCAGCTTGCAATTGAGTTCTGAAGCTTTCTTT. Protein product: CASSLQLSSEAFF.

Written as DNA, the CDR3 is TGCAGCGTTGTTCACAGCGAAAGTCAGAACACTGAAGCTTTCTTT. This translates into CSVVHSESQNTEAFF. This rearrangement joins TRBV29-1 to TRBJ1-1; D unclear. The germline gives CDR1 SQVTM, CDR2 ANQGSEA. The CDR3 is 15 residues long. V gave up 4 bases and J gave up 1 base, with 16 bases separating them.

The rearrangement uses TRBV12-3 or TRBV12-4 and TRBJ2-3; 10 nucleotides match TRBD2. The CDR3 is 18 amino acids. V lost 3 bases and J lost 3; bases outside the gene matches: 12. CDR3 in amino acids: CASSFSLAGERGTDTQYF. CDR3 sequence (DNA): TGTGCCAGCAGTTTCAGTCTAGCGGGGGAGCGAGGGACAGATACGCAGTATTTT.

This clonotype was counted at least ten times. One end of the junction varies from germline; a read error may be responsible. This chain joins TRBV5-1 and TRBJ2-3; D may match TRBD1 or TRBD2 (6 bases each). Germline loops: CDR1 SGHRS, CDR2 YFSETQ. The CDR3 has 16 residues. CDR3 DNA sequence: TGTGCCAGCAGCTTAGCAAGGGGGGCTAGCACAGATACGCAGTATTTT. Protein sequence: CASSLARGASTDTQYF.

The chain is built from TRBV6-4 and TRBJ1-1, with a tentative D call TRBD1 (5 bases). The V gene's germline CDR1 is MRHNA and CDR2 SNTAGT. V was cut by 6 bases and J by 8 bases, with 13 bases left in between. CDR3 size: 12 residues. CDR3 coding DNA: TGTGCCAGCAGCCGTCGGGGGTCCGAAGCTTTCTTT. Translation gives CASSRRGSEAFF.

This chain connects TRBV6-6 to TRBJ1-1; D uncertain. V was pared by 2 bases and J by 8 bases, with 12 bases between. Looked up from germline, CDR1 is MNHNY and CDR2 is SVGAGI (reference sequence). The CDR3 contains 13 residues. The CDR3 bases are TGTGCCAGCAGTTACCCTTTCTCCAGGGAAGCTTTCTTT. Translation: CASSYPFSREAFF.

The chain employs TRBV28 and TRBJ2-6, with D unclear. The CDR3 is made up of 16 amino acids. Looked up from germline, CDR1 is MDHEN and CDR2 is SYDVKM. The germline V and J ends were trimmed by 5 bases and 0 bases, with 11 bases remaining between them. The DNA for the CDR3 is TGTGCCAGCAGTAGGAAGATTGACTCTGGGGCCAACGTCCTGACTTTC. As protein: CASSRKIDSGANVLTF.

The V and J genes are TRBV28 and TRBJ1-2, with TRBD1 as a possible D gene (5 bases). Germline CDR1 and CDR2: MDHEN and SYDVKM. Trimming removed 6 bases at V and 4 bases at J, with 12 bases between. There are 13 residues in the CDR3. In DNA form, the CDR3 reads TGTGCCAGCAGATCCGGGGGGTTCTATGGCTACACCTTC. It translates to CASRSGGFYGYTF.

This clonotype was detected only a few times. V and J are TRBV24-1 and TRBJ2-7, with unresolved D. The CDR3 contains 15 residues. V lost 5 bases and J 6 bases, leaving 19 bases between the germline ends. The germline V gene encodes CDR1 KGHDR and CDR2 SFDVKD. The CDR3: CATSGAGPSPIEQYF. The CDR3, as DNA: TGTGCCACCAGTGGCGCCGGGCCCAGTCCCATCGAGCAGTACTTC.

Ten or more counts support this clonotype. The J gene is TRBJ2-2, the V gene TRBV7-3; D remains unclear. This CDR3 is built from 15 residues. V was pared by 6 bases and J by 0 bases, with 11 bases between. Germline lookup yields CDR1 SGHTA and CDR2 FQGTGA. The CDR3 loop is CASREQRTNTGELFF. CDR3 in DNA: TGTGCCAGCAGGGAACAGAGGACGAACACCGGGGAGCTGTTTTTT.

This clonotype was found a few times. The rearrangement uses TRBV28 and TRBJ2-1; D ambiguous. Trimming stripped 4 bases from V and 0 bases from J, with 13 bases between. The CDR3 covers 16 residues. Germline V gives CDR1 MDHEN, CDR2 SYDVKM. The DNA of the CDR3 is TGTGCCAGCAGTTCCCCCAGCGAAGACTCCTACAATGAGCAGTTCTTC. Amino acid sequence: CASSSPSEDSYNEQFF.

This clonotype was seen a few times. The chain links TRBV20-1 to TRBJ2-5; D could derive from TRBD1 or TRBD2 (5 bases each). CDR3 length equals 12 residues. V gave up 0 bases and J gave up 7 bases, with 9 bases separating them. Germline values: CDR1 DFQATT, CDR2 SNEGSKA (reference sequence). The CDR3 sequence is CSARDGGVTQYF. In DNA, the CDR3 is TGCAGTGCTAGAGATGGGGGAGTGACCCAGTACTTC.

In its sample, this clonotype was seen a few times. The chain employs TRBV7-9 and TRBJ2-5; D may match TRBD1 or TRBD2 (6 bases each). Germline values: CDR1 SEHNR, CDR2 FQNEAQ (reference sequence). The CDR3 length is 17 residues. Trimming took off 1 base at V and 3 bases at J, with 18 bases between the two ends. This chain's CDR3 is CASSLVPAGHSKETQYF. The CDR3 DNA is TGTGCCAGCAGCTTAGTCCCTGCGGGACACTCGAAAGAGACCCAGTACTTC. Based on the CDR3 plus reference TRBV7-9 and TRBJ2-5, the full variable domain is DTGVSQNPRHKITKRGQNVTFRCDPISEHNRLYWYRQTLGQGPEFLTYFQNEAQLEKSRLLSDRFSAERPKGSFSTLEIQRTEQGDSAMYLCASSLVPAGHSKETQYFGPGTRLLVL.

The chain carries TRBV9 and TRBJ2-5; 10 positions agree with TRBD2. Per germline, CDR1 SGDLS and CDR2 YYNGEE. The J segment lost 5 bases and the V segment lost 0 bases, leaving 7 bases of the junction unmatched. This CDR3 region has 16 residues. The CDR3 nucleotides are TGTGCCAGCAGCGTAGGGGGGCTAGCGGGGGTCGAGACCCAGTACTTC. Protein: CASSVGGLAGVETQYF.

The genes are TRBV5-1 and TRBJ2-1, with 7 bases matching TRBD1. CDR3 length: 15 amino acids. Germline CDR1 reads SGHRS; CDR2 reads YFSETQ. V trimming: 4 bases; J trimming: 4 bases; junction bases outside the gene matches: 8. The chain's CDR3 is CASSLGGVGYNEQFF. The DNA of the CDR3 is TGCGCCAGCAGCCTAGGGGGCGTGGGGTACAATGAGCAGTTCTTC.